Listed below are T cell receptor beta chains from one sample, sequenced in a study of OX40 agonist ivuxolimab in advanced cancers. Method: immunoSEQ multiplex PCR; TCRdb's copy keeps in-frame clones and lacks some. Of around 80,000 clones detected, 85% to 90% appear once; the ten largest clones hold roughly 0.5%. This specimen consisted of CD4+ or CD8+ T cells sorted from blood, obtained in a trial of the OX40 agonist ivuxolimab. These receptors were obtained from an adult with an advanced solid tumor such as melanoma, head and neck, liver or kidney cancer. The CDR3 runs from the conserved cysteine through the conserved F or W. The D gene is left open where the match is weak. Clone size is stated in some rows and not others, as once, few, many or a class when expanded.

J: TRBJ1-3
D: .
size: .
V: TRBV28
CDR3: CASTRRGALLGNTIYF
DNA: TGTGCCAGCACCCGACGGGGGGCGCTTCTTGGAAACACCATATATTTT

J: TRBJ1-5
D: TRBD1
size: .
V: TRBV6-6
CDR3: CASSDRGGNQPQHF
DNA: TGTGCCAGCAGTGACAGGGGAGGCAATCAGCCCCAGCATTTT

J: TRBJ2-1
D: .
size: few
V: TRBV7-7
CDR3: CASSLVGGTPYNEQFF
DNA: TGTGCCAGCAGCTTAGTGGGCGGGACCCCCTACAATGAGCAGTTCTTC

J: TRBJ2-2
D: TRBD2
size: once
V: TRBV4-2
CDR3: CASSQDYAGVTGELFF
DNA: TGTGCCAGCAGCCAAGATTACGCGGGAGTTACCGGGGAGCTGTTTTTT

J: TRBJ1-4
D: TRBD1
size: .
V: TRBV5-1
CDR3: CASSRTGGVEEKLFF
DNA: TGCGCCAGCAGCAGAACAGGGGGCGTAGAAGAAAAACTGTTTTTT

J: TRBJ2-1
D: TRBD2
size: .
V: TRBV18
CDR3: CASSPHGLAGSYNEQFF
DNA: TGTGCCAGCTCACCACACGGACTAGCGGGTTCCTACAATGAGCAGTTCTTC

J: TRBJ1-3
D: .
size: .
V: TRBV6-5
CDR3: CASSYRSGNTIYF
DNA: TGTGCCAGCAGTTACCGCTCTGGAAACACCATATATTTT

J: TRBJ1-1
D: .
size: .
V: TRBV6-5
CDR3: CASSSRGVSTEAFF
DNA: TGTGCCAGCAGTTCGCGGGGGGTGAGCACTGAAGCTTTCTTT

J: TRBJ2-2
D: .
size: .
V: TRBV10-2
CDR3: CASTGGVGELFF
DNA: TGCGCCAGCACGGGCGGGGTCGGGGAGCTGTTTTTT

J: TRBJ2-1
D: .
size: .
V: TRBV5-8
CDR3: CASSLWDFYNEQFF
DNA: TGTGCCAGCAGCCTCTGGGACTTCTACAATGAGCAGTTCTTC

J: TRBJ1-2
D: .
size: .
V: TRBV28
CDR3: CASSPSKDGYTF
DNA: TGTGCCAGCAGTCCGTCGAAGGATGGCTACACCTTC

J: TRBJ2-5
D: .
size: .
V: TRBV7-9
CDR3: CASSLALVSPPREVQYF
DNA: TGTGCCAGCAGCTTAGCATTGGTCTCGCCTCCAAGAGAGGTCCAGTACTTC

J: TRBJ2-5
D: .
size: .
V: TRBV2
CDR3: CASSARRGPSGTQYF
DNA: TGTGCCAGCAGTGCGAGACGGGGGCCGTCGGGGACCCAGTACTTC

J: TRBJ2-3
D: TRBD2
size: .
V: TRBV5-1
CDR3: CASSSIAGGPDTQYF
DNA: TGCGCCAGCAGCTCCATAGCGGGGGGGCCAGATACGCAGTATTTT

J: TRBJ2-1
D: .
size: .
V: TRBV18
CDR3: CASLTGVPYNEQFF
DNA: TGTGCCAGCTTAACAGGCGTCCCCTACAATGAGCAGTTCTTC

J: TRBJ1-6
D: .
size: .
V: TRBV2
CDR3: CATAGTRNSPLHF
DNA: TGTGCCACTGCCGGGACCCGTAATTCACCCCTCCACTTT

J: TRBJ2-7
D: TRBD1
size: .
V: TRBV6-5
CDR3: CASTDRARYEQYF
DNA: TGTGCCAGCACTGACAGGGCCAGATACGAGCAGTACTTC

J: TRBJ1-2
D: .
size: .
V: TRBV18
CDR3: CASSPRGDGYTF
DNA: TGTGCCAGCTCACCCAGGGGAGATGGCTACACCTTC

J: TRBJ1-4
D: .
size: .
V: TRBV28
CDR3: CASSLGGATNEKLFF
DNA: TGTGCCAGCAGTTTGGGCGGTGCAACTAATGAAAAACTGTTTTTT

J: TRBJ1-2
D: .
size: .
V: TRBV11-2
CDR3: CASRDLGGGYGYTF
DNA: TGTGCCAGCAGGGACCTTGGGGGAGGCTATGGCTACACCTTC

J: TRBJ2-3
D: .
size: .
V: TRBV27
CDR3: CASSLRGIGQDTQYF
DNA: TGTGCCAGCAGTTTACGGGGAATCGGCCAGGATACGCAGTATTTT

J: TRBJ2-3
D: .
size: .
V: TRBV6-6
CDR3: CASSSGRIQATQYF
DNA: TGTGCCAGCAGTTCCGGACGCATACAGGCGACGCAGTATTTT

J: TRBJ2-3
D: .
size: .
V: TRBV27
CDR3: CASSYRPRDTQYF
DNA: TGTGCCAGCAGTTACCGTCCCAGGGATACGCAGTATTTT

J: TRBJ1-1
D: TRBD1
size: .
V: TRBV2
CDR3: CASSGPFGQGRTEAFF
DNA: TGTGCCAGCAGTGGCCCTTTCGGACAGGGTCGGACTGAAGCTTTCTTT

J: TRBJ2-1
D: .
size: .
V: TRBV13
CDR3: CASSLRDSYFF
DNA: TGTGCCAGCAGCCTACGGGACTCCTATTTCTTC

J: TRBJ2-3
D: TRBD2
size: .
V: TRBV27
CDR3: CASSLQGLAATDTQYF
DNA: TGTGCCAGCAGTTTACAGGGACTAGCGGCCACAGATACGCAGTATTTT

J: TRBJ1-5
D: TRBD1
size: .
V: TRBV28
CDR3: CASSFRTGGPQPQHF
DNA: TGTGCCAGCAGTTTCCGCACAGGGGGCCCTCAGCCCCAGCATTTT

J: TRBJ2-3
D: TRBD2
size: .
V: TRBV4-3
CDR3: CASSQDTVAGGGTDTQYF
DNA: TGCGCCAGCAGCCAAGATACAGTAGCGGGAGGGGGAACAGATACGCAGTATTTT

J: TRBJ1-2
D: .
size: .
V: TRBV25-1
CDR3: CASSDEGGPDYGYTF
DNA: TGTGCCAGCAGTGATGAGGGGGGCCCTGACTATGGCTACACCTTC

J: TRBJ1-6
D: .
size: .
V: TRBV6-6
CDR3: CASSSRTGRNSPLHF
DNA: TGTGCCAGCAGTTCCCGAACGGGTCGGAATTCACCCCTCCACTTT

J: TRBJ2-7
D: TRBD1
size: .
V: TRBV5-4
CDR3: CASSMDRDSYEQYF
DNA: TGTGCCAGCAGCATGGACAGGGACTCCTACGAGCAGTACTTC

J: TRBJ2-2
D: .
size: .
V: TRBV5-1
CDR3: CASSLMARVDTGELFF
DNA: TGCGCCAGCAGCTTGATGGCGAGAGTAGACACCGGGGAGCTGTTTTTT

J: TRBJ2-5
D: .
size: .
V: TRBV7-2
CDR3: CASSFGLSETQYF
DNA: TGTGCCAGCAGCTTCGGGCTCTCGGAGACCCAGTACTTC

J: TRBJ1-4
D: .
size: .
V: TRBV5-3
CDR3: CARSLGEVGRNNEKLFF
DNA: TGTGCCAGAAGCTTGGGGGAGGTAGGACGGAATAATGAAAAACTGTTTTTT

J: TRBJ1-2
D: .
size: .
V: TRBV7-2
CDR3: CASSYRDNYGYTF
DNA: TGTGCCAGCAGCTACCGGGATAACTATGGCTACACCTTC

J: TRBJ2-7
D: TRBD2
size: few
V: TRBV9
CDR3: CASSPGGGGFYEQYF
DNA: TGTGCCAGCAGCCCGGGGGGCGGGGGGTTCTACGAGCAGTACTTC

J: TRBJ2-7
D: .
size: .
V: TRBV6-1
CDR3: CASSELGGKSKVEQYF
DNA: TGTGCCAGCAGTGAACTGGGCGGGAAATCAAAAGTCGAGCAGTACTTC

J: TRBJ2-7
D: .
size: .
V: TRBV29-1
CDR3: CSVARLTRLGEQYF
DNA: TGCAGCGTTGCCAGGTTGACAAGACTGGGGGAGCAGTACTTC

J: TRBJ1-3
D: .
size: .
V: TRBV5-1
CDR3: CASSLRLAPGNTIYF
DNA: TGCGCCAGCAGCTTGCGGTTAGCCCCTGGAAACACCATATATTTT

J: TRBJ1-2
D: .
size: .
V: TRBV5-1
CDR3: CASSLVSGDANYGYTF
DNA: TGCGCCAGCAGCTTGGTGTCAGGGGACGCTAACTATGGCTACACCTTC

J: TRBJ2-3
D: .
size: .
V: TRBV5-1
CDR3: CASSYAPGVGEDTQYF
DNA: TGCGCCAGCAGCTATGCACCGGGAGTGGGGGAAGATACGCAGTATTTT